This T cell receptor beta chain emerged from a study of T cell responses to AZD1222 COVID-19 vaccine. About this clone: Antigen specificity is unknown.

Profiled with immunoSEQ multiplex PCR; TCRdb holds only in-frame clones, not every one. The sample includes roughly 150,000 clones, 85% to 90% seen only once; the top ten take 1.5% to 2%. Study results and caveats: It was only after the peak T cell response that any repertoires were sampled. Close to half of spike-specific TCRs reportedly recognize unmutated variant regions.

Second-dose timings of about 4 or about 12 weeks were pooled. The specimen was peripheral blood, collected 28 days after the second AZD1222 dose. The sequence was collected from an adult who received the AZD1222 COVID-19 vaccine.

This chain's CDR3 is CASSLSSSYEQYF. The CDR3 nucleotides are TGTGCCAGCTCACTCAGCAGCTCCTACGAGCAGTACTTC. The rearrangement links TRBV18 to TRBJ2-7; D gene unclear. The CDR3 is made up of 13 amino acids. The V gene's germline CDR1 is KGHSH and CDR2 LQKENI. Trimming took 4 bases from V and 0 from J, leaving 7 bases between them.